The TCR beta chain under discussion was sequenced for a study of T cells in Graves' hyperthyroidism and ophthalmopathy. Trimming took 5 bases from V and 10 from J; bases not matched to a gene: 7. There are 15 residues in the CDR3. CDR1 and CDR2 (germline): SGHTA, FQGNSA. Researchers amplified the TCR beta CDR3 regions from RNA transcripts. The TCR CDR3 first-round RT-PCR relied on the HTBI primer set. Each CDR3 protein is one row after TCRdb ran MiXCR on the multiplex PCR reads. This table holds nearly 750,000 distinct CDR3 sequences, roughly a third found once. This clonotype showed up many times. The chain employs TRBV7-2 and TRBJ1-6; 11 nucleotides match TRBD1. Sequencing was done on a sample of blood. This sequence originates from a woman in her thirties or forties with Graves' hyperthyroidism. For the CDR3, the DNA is TGTGCCAGCAGCCCGGGGACAGGGGGTGACTCACCCCTCCACTTT. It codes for CASSPGTGGDSPLHF.